The T cell receptor beta chain described here comes from a study of T cells expressing NK-cell markers. Germline V CDR1 and CDR2: SGHAT, FQNNGV. CDR3 length equals 16 residues. From the 5' RACE reads, TCRdb lists one entry per CDR3 protein and no DNA. The sample's table shows roughly 450,000 distinct CDR3 sequences. Sequencing was carried out using blood T cells: a sorted CD56 or NKG2C T cell subset, CD4+ or CD8+ T cells, or bulk PBMC T cells (not recorded which). This clonotype was sampled from a woman aged 50 to 65 in good health. This sequence joins TRBV11-2 and TRBJ2-2. The CDR3 reads CASSSLNLQNTGELFF. Full variable domain (remainder filled in from reference TRBV11-2 and TRBJ2-2): EAGVAQSPRYKIIEKRQSVAFWCNPISGHATLYWYQQILGQGPKLLIQFQNNGVVDDSQLPKDRFSAERLKGVDSTLKIQPAKLEDSAVYLCASSSLNLQNTGELFFGEGSRLTVL.